Listed below are T cell receptor beta chains from one sample, sequenced in a study of blood T cell repertoires in COVID-19. Data came from immunoSEQ multiplex PCR; TCRdb stores just in-frame clones and leaves some out. Seen here are 73,000 or so clones, approximately 80% observed once, and the top ten hold about 6.5%. What was sequenced was peripheral blood. The receptor source for this set is an older woman with acute or convalescent COVID-19. Each CDR3 is given with its conserved first and last residue. A D gene is named only where the DNA matches it firmly. Part of the rows lack a size; the others show once, few, many or a class for expanded clones.

clone size	D gene	V gene	J gene	CDR3 protein	CDR3 DNA
NA	NA	TRBV6-1	TRBJ2-7	CASSEIQGPYEQYF	TGTGCCAGCAGTGAAATACAGGGACCCTACGAGCAGTACTTC
NA	NA	TRBV30	TRBJ1-5	CAWATGTNQPQHF	TGTGCCTGGGCCACAGGGACCAATCAGCCCCAGCATTTT
NA	NA	TRBV5-6	TRBJ2-3	CASSPSPGVADTQYF	TGTGCCAGCAGCCCCAGCCCCGGGGTTGCAGATACGCAGTATTTT
NA	NA	TRBV12-3/TRBV12-4	TRBJ1-5	CASSFEVAAQHF	TGTGCCAGCAGTTTCGAAGTCGCGGCCCAGCATTTT
NA	TRBD1	TRBV3-1/TRBV3-2	TRBJ2-2	CASSQGGTGVTGELFF	TGTGCCAGCAGCCAAGGGGGGACAGGGGTTACCGGGGAGCTGTTTTTT
NA	TRBD1	TRBV7-3	TRBJ1-6	CASSTGQGDSPLHF	TGTGCCAGCAGCACGGGACAGGGGGATTCACCCCTCCACTTT
NA	NA	TRBV14	TRBJ2-3	CANSSVYF	TGTGCCAACTCGTCGGTGTATTTT
NA	TRBD1	TRBV2	TRBJ2-5	CASSRDSQETQYF	TGTGCCAGCAGCCGGGACAGCCAAGAGACCCAGTACTTC
NA	TRBD1	TRBV10-3	TRBJ1-5	CAIMGQGPNQPQHF	TGTGCCATAATGGGACAGGGACCGAATCAGCCCCAGCATTTT
NA	NA	TRBV5-6	TRBJ2-1	CASASRRRGEQFF	TGTGCCAGCGCGTCCCGAAGGCGGGGTGAGCAGTTCTTC
NA	NA	TRBV18	TRBJ1-2	CASSPGQSNLYGYTF	TGTGCCAGCTCTCCAGGACAGAGCAACCTCTATGGCTACACCTTC
NA	TRBD1	TRBV12-3/TRBV12-4	TRBJ1-1	CASSLRDSTEAFF	TGTGCCAGCAGTTTACGGGACAGTACTGAAGCTTTCTTT
NA	NA	TRBV27	TRBJ2-7	CASSLVGGPSYEQYF	TGTGCCAGCAGTCTCGTAGGGGGTCCCTCCTACGAGCAGTACTTC
NA	TRBD1	TRBV5-8	TRBJ1-2	CASSSTGPLYGYTF	TGTGCCAGCAGCTCGACAGGGCCTCTCTATGGCTACACCTTC
NA	TRBD1	TRBV18	TRBJ1-6	CASSPGTGNSPLHF	TGTGCCAGCTCACCCGGGACAGGGAATTCACCCCTCCACTTT
NA	NA	TRBV2	TRBJ1-3	CASSPPKMTGGNTIYF	TGTGCCAGCAGTCCCCCTAAGATGACGGGAGGAAACACCATATATTTT
once	TRBD1	TRBV5-8	TRBJ1-5	CASSLGQGTQPQHF	TGTGCCAGCAGCTTAGGACAGGGAACTCAGCCCCAGCATTTT